The clone carrying this TCR beta chain was recorded a few times. The V gene lost 3 bases and the J gene lost 4 bases, with 8 bases spanning the gap. From germline, CDR1 is LGHNA and CDR2 YSLEER. CDR3 length: 13 residues. The entry originates in a study of blood T cell repertoires in COVID-19. Study details: PBMCs, B-cell-depleted T cells, or T cells provided the cDNA or gDNA that made up the material.

Clinical history reported by participants formed the basis on which cohorts were assigned. In the original analysis: Cell counts per sample came from amplifying reference gene primers. Clones were sequenced by immunoSEQ multiplex PCR, and TCRdb holds only the in-frame ones, with some missing. V, J and clone size are taken as reported in that table, and D and trimming were inferred from the DNA itself. The repertoire holds approximately 220,000 clones, with roughly 80% as singletons. V usage is TRBV4-3 and J usage is TRBJ2-3; no definite D call. The TCR was taken from a woman in her forties or fifties who had been exposed to COVID-19. The sequencing input was PBMCs or T cells enriched from blood (not recorded which). The CDR3 sequence: CASSHQASDTQYF. The CDR3 bases are TGCGCCAGCAGCCATCAAGCGTCAGATACGCAGTATTTT.